This TCR beta chain originates from a study of CD8 T cells in Susac syndrome. Trimming stripped 1 base from V and 0 bases from J, with 8 bases between. Germline CDR1 SGDLS, CDR2 YYNGEE. The CDR3 is 14 amino acids. Random hexamers were used to reverse transcribe the RNA input (0.5 to 1 ug). TCRdb re-called the immunoSEQ multiplex PCR reads with MiXCR, one entry per CDR3 protein. The sample holds about 280,000 distinct CDR3 sequences; 70% to 90% are singletons and the top ten take about 0.11%. This sequence was found in a human donor with multiple sclerosis. The material sequenced was CD8+ T cells from PBMCs. V gene TRBV9 combines with J gene TRBJ2-7; D may match TRBD1 or TRBD2 (6 bases each). The CDR3 region is CASSVRGDSYEQYF. The CDR3 coding sequence is TGTGCCAGCAGCGTAAGGGGGGACTCCTACGAGCAGTACTTC.